This T cell receptor beta chain is from a study of shared clonotypes between healthy human individuals. Points from the study as a whole: The study found roughly 5% of naive CD4 clonotypes shared across a few donors.

Worth noting for this clone: Its antigen is unknown.

Data came from immunoSEQ multiplex PCR; TCRdb stores just in-frame clones and leaves some out. The sample carries 1.5 million to 2.5 million clones, approximately 94% recorded once. Naive CD8 cells lacked CD45RO and underwent positive selection for CCR7, leaving out terminally differentiated effector memory CD45RA+ cells. In germline, CDR1 is MNHEY, CDR2 SMNVEV (reference sequence). V was clipped by 2 bases and J by 4 bases, with 18 bases between them. This CDR3 is 16 amino acids long. What was sequenced was naive CD8+ T cells sorted from blood. This receptor was obtained from a man aged 18 to 30 in good health. The chain joins TRBV27 to TRBJ2-7; perhaps D is TRBD1 or TRBD2 (6 bases each). CDR3 protein: CASSLGGREAGYEQYF. Written as DNA, the CDR3 is TGTGCCAGCAGTTTAGGGGGCAGGGAGGCAGGGTACGAGCAGTACTTC.